This section outlines one T cell receptor beta chain sequence together with its context. Its antigen is unknown. With 1 base removed from V and 0 bases from J, the gap between germline ends came to 12 bases. Germline V gene lookup returns CDR1 MNHNS and CDR2 SASEGT. CDR3 size: 16 residues. Clones were read by immunoSEQ multiplex PCR, and TCRdb kept only the in-frame ones, dropping some. The sample carries around 70,000 clones, around nine tenths recorded once. This entry belongs to a study of cytotoxic CD8 clonotypes in ibrutinib-treated CLL. Background on the study: Responses: around 24 partial, 2 complete; after median roughly 5.5 years, about 15 stayed remitted, roughly 12 progressed. Study-level findings and limits: Clonality measured at baseline exceeded age-matched healthy donors, tracking circulating CD8+ T-cell counts.

The chain links TRBV6-1 to TRBJ2-5; tentatively, D is TRBD1 (6 bases). The clonotype originates from a human donor with chronic lymphocytic leukemia. The source material was PBMCs, sampled after 12 months of ibrutinib treatment. The CDR3 DNA follows: TGTGCCAGCAGTGAAGGCAGGGGCCCGTACCAAGAGACCCAGTACTTC. It translates to CASSEGRGPYQETQYF.